One and the same sample provided the 8 T cell receptor beta chains below, sequenced in a study of T-cell reconstitution after alpha-beta-depleted transplantation in children. It was with unique molecular identifiers that the TCRbeta library was prepared. TCRdb redid the calling of the PCR reads with MiXCR, one entry per CDR3 protein. The data contain 450,000 to 600,000 distinct CDR3 sequences, about 31% of them singletons. Sequencing was performed on PBMCs from the stem cell graft donor, taken from the stem cell graft. The receptors stem from a human donor who donated a stem cell graft to a child with aplastic anemia.

V is TRBV21-1 and J is TRBJ1-5; TRBD1 is the table's D call, not checked against the DNA. TRBV21-1 is a pseudogene. The CDR3 spans 13 residues. DNA of the CDR3: TGTGCCAGCAGCACGCCAAGGGACAGGGACCAGCATTTT. As protein: CASSTPRDRDQHF.

V gene TRBV7-2 combines with J gene TRBJ2-1, with TRBD2 matching 16 bases. The CDR3 has 17 residues. J gave up 8 bases and V 2 bases, and 6 bases lay outside the gene matches. Germline V gives CDR1 SGHTA, CDR2 FQGNSA. The CDR3 region is CASSLSGLAGGPDEQFF. The CDR3 region has the DNA TGTGCCAGCAGCTTATCGGGACTAGCGGGAGGGCCAGATGAGCAGTTCTTC.

The chain joins TRBV7-2 to TRBJ1-2; D is perhaps TRBD1 (6 bases). The CDR3 consists of 15 residues. V shed 5 bases and J shed 8 bases, with 21 bases lying between them. CDR1 and CDR2 (germline): SGHTA, FQGNSA. CDR3 region: CASSPYTTGYQGYTF. Written as DNA, the CDR3 is TGTGCCAGCAGCCCCTACACCACAGGGTATCAAGGCTACACCTTC.

This clonotype has more than one count but fewer than ten. The chain links TRBV21-1 to TRBJ2-2; the table's TRBD1 call for D was not verified on the DNA. TRBV21-1 is listed as a pseudogene. The CDR3 spans 16 residues. The DNA of the CDR3 is TGTGCCAGCAGCAAAGAGGACAGGGGGCGGAGCGGGGAGCTGTTTTTT. Translated: CASSKEDRGRSGELFF.

The V gene is TRBV12-3 or TRBV12-4, the J gene TRBJ1-1; 7 bases are a match to TRBD1. This CDR3 contains 16 residues. The trim removed 5 bases at V and 2 bases at J, leaving 11 bases unmatched. The chain's CDR3 is CASSDRVGIPNTEAFF. DNA for the CDR3: TGTGCCAGCAGTGACAGGGTCGGAATCCCCAACACTGAAGCTTTCTTT.

This clonotype turned up a few times. The gene calls are TRBV12-3 or TRBV12-4 and TRBJ2-1; D is unresolved. Trimming left V 5 bases short and J 9 bases short, with 14 bases between. The CDR3 spans 13 residues. CDR3 nucleotide sequence: TGTGCCAGCAGTCCTTACACCCACGGTGAGCAGTTCTTC. As protein: CASSPYTHGEQFF.

CDR3 amino acids: CASTPPFSGANVLTF. As DNA, the CDR3 is TGTGCCAGCACTCCTCCTTTCTCTGGGGCCAACGTCCTGACTTTC. This sequence joins TRBV6-1 and TRBJ2-6; D is unclear. This CDR3 contains 15 residues. CDR1 and CDR2 from the germline V gene are MNHNS and SASEGT. V lost 7 bases and J lost 0, with 10 bases in between.

V and J are TRBV7-8 and TRBJ2-7; 8 nucleotides agree with TRBD2. Germline V gene data show CDR1 as SGHVS and CDR2 as FQNEAQ. V shed 3 bases and J 1 base; nucleotides not matched to a gene: 11. CDR3 length: 17 amino acids. The CDR3 DNA sequence: TGTGCCAGCAGCTTCGGGACTAGTCAGAGAGGGTCCTACGAGCAGTACGTC. Its translation: CASSFGTSQRGSYEQYV.